The clone carrying this T cell receptor beta chain was recorded a few times. Its specificity is not known. The record originates from a study of T cells after yellow fever vaccination. Study-level findings and limits: The study found a weaker secondary response that peaked faster, day 5 versus 15. Boosting was followed by the reappearance of most primary-vaccination clones (about 96% CD4, under 90% CD8). A small share of clonotypes appeared in both CD4 and CD8 compartments.

The germline CDR1 and CDR2 sequences are LGHNA and YSLEER. This CDR3 has 13 residues. Trimming removed 1 base from V and 7 bases from J, with 10 bases in between. UMIs and a universal primer site were added when TCR cDNA was made by 5'RACE template switching. TCRdb fed the 5' RACE reads into MiXCR, producing one record per CDR3 protein. Of fewer than 150,000 distinct CDR3 sequences detected, more than 5.5% appear once; the ten largest clones hold roughly 2.8%. Here the sequenced sample was CD4+ T cells sorted from PBMCs, taken about 41 days after the first yellow fever vaccination. The sequence derives from a man in his late teens or twenties who received the YFV17D yellow fever vaccine. The chain is built from TRBV4-3 and TRBJ1-1, with D unresolved. The CDR3 region is CASSQGWGVEAFF. The CDR3 DNA reads TGCGCCAGCAGCCAAGGATGGGGAGTTGAAGCTTTCTTT.